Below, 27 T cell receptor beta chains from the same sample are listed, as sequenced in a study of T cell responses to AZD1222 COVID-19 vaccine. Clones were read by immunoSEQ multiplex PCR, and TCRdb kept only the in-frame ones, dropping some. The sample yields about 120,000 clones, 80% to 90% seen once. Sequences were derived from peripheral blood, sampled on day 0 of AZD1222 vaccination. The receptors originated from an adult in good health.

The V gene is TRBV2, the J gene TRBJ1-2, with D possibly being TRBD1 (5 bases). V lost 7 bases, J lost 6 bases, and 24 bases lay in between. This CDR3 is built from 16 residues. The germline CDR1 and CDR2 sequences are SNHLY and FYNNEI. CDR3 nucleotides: TGTGCCAGCACAATAGGGCAGGGCAGGGCTTGGAATGGCTACACCTTC. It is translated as CASTIGQGRAWNGYTF.

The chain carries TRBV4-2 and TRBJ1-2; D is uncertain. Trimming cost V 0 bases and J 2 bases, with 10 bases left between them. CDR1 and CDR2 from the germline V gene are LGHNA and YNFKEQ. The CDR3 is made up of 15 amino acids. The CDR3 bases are TGTGCCAGCAGCCAAGACAGTGTGAGGAACTATGGCTACACCTTC. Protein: CASSQDSVRNYGYTF.

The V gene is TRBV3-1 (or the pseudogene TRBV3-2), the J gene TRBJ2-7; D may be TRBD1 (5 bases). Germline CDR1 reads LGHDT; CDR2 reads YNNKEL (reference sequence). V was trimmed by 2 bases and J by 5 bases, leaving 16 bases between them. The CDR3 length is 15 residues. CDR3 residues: CASSQRRVSVDEQYF. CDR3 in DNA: TGTGCCAGCAGCCAACGCAGGGTTTCAGTCGACGAGCAGTACTTC.

The DNA for the CDR3 is TGTGCCAGCAGTTACAGCAGGGAGGCCTATGGCTACACCTTC. It encodes CASSYSREAYGYTF. The rearrangement uses TRBV6-5 and TRBJ1-2; maybe TRBD1 (5 bases). Germline V gene lookup returns CDR1 MNHEY and CDR2 SVGAGI. The CDR3 length is 14 residues. V lost 2 bases and J lost 4, with 11 bases in between.

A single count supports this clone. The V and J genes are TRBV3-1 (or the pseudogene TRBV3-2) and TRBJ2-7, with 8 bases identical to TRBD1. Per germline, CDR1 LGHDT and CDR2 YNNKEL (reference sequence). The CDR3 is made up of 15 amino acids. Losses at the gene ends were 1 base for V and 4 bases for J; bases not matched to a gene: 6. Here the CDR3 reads CASSQAPQGAYEQYF. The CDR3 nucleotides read TGTGCCAGCAGCCAAGCCCCTCAGGGGGCGTACGAGCAGTACTTC.

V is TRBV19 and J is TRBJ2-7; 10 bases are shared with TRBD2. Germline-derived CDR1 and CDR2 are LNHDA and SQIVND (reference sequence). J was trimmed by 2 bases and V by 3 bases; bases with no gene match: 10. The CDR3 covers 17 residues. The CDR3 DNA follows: TGTGCCAGTAGTATCGGTAGCGGGGGGCCCCTACCCTACGAGCAGTACTTC. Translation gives CASSIGSGGPLPYEQYF.

CDR3 bases: TGTGCCAGCTCACAGGGAGTAAATCAGCCCCAGCATTTT. Translated, it gives CASSQGVNQPQHF. The chain employs TRBV18 and TRBJ1-5; D remains unclear. CDR1 and CDR2 (germline): KGHSH, LQKENI. V was clipped by 4 bases and J by 4 bases, with 8 bases between them. CDR3 length: 13 residues.

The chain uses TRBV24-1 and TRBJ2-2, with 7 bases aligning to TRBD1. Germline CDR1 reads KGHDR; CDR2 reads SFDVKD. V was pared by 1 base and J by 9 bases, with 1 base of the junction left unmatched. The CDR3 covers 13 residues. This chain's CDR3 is CATSDFRGRELFF. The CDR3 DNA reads TGTGCCACCAGTGATTTTAGGGGGCGGGAGCTGTTTTTT.

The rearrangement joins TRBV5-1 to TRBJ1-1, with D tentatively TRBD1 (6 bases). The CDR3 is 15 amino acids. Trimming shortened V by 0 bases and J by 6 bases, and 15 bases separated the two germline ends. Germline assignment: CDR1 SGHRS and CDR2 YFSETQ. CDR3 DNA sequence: TGCGCCAGCAGCTTGGCGGGGAACAGGGTCCCTGAAGCTTTCTTT. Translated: CASSLAGNRVPEAFF.

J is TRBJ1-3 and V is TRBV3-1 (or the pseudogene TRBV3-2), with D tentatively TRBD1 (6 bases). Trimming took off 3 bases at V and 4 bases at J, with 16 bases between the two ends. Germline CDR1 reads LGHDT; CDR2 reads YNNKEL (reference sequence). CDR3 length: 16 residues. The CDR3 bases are TGTGCCAGCAGCCACGTAGCTATTACAGGGGGAAACACCATATATTTT. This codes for CASSHVAITGGNTIYF.

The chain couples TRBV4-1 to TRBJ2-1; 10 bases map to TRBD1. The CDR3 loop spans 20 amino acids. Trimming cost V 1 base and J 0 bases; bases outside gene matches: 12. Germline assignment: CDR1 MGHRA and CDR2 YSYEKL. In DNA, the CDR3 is TGCGCCAGCAGCCAAGGGACAGGGGGTGTAGTAGGAAGCTCCTACAATGAGCAGTTCTTC. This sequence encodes CASSQGTGGVVGSSYNEQFF.

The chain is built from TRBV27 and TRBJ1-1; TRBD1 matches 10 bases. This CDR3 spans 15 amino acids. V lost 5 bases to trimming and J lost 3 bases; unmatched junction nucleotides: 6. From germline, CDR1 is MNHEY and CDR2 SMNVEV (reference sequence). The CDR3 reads CASSTRDRGYTEAFF. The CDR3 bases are TGTGCCAGCAGTACGAGGGACAGGGGCTACACTGAAGCTTTCTTT.

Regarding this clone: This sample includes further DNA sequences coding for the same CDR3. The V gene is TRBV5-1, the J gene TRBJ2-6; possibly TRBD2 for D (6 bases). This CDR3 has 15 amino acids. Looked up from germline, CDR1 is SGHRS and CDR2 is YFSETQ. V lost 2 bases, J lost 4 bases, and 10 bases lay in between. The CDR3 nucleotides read TGCGCCAGCAGCTTAGCGGGTTCCGGGGCCAACGTCCTGACTTTC. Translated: CASSLAGSGANVLTF. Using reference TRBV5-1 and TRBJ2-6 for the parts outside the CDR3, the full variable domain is KAGVTQTPRYLIKTRGQQVTLSCSPISGHRSVSWYQQTPGQGLQFLFEYFSETQRNKGNFPGRFSGRQFSNSRSEMNVSTLELGDSALYLCASSLAGSGANVLTFGAGSRLTVL.

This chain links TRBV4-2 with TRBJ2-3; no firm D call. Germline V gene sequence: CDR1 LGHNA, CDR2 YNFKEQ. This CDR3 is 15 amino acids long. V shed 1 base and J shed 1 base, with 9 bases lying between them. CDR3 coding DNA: TGTGCCAGCAGCCAAGGCAGCGCAGGCACAGATACGCAGTATTTT. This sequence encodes CASSQGSAGTDTQYF.

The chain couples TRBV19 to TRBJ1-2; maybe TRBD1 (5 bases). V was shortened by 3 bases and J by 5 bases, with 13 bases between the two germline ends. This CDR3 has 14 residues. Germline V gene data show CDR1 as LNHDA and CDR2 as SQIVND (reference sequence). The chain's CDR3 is CASSMGWGKYGYTF. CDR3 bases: TGTGCCAGTAGTATGGGATGGGGCAAGTATGGCTACACCTTC.

CDR3 DNA sequence: TGTGCCAGCAGCAAAGTTGGGGAGGTAAGCTATGGCTACACCTTC. It specifies CASSKVGEVSYGYTF. The chain is built from TRBV21-1 and TRBJ1-2. TRBV21-1 is assigned pseudogene status. CDR3 size: 15 residues.

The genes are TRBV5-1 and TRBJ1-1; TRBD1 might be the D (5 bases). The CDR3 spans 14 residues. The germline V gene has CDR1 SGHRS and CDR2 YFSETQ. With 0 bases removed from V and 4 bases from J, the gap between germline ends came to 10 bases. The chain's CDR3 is CASSLAGEATEAFF. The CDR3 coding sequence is TGCGCCAGCAGCTTGGCGGGGGAAGCCACTGAAGCTTTCTTT.

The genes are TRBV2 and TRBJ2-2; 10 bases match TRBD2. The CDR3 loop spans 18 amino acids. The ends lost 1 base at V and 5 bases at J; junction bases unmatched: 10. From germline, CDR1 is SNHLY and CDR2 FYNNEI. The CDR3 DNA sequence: TGTGCCAGCAGTGAAGACTGGCTAGCGGGGGCGGGGACCGGGGAGCTGTTTTTT. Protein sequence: CASSEDWLAGAGTGELFF.

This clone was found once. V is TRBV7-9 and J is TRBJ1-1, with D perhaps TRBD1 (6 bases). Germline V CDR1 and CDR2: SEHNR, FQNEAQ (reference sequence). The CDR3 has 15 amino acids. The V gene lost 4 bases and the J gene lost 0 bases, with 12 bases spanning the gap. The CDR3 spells CASSSLTGMNTEAFF. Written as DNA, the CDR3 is TGTGCCAGCAGCTCATTGACAGGAATGAACACTGAAGCTTTCTTT.

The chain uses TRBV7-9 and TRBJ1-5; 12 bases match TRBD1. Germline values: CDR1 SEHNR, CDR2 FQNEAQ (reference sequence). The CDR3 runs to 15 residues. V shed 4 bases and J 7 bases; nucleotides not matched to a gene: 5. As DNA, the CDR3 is TGTGCCAGCAGCTCCGGGACAGGGGGCGCCCAGCCCCAGCATTTT. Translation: CASSSGTGGAQPQHF. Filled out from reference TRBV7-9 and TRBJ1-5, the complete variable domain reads DTGVSQNPRHKITKRGQNVTFRCDPISEHNRLYWYRQTLGQGPEFLTYFQNEAQLEKSRLLSDRFSAERPKGSFSTLEIQRTEQGDSAMYLCASSSGTGGAQPQHFGDGTRLSIL.

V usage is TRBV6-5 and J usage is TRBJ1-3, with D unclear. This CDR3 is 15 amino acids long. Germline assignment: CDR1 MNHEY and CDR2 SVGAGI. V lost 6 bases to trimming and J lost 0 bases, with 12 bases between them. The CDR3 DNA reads TGTGCCAGCAGCAAGCACCGCGGCTCTGGAAACACCATATATTTT. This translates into CASSKHRGSGNTIYF.

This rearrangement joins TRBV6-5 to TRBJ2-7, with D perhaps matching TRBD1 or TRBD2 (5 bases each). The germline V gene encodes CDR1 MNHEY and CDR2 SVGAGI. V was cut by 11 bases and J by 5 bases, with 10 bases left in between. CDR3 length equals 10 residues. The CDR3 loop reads CAGGGHEQYF. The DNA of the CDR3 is TGTGCCGGTGGGGGTCACGAGCAGTACTTC.

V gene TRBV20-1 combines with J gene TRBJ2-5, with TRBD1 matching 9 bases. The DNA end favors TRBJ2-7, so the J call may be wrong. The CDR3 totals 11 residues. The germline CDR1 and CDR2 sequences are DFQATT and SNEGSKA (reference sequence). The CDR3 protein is CSAWTGVEQYF. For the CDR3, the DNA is TGCAGTGCCTGGACAGGGGTCGAGCAGTACTTC.

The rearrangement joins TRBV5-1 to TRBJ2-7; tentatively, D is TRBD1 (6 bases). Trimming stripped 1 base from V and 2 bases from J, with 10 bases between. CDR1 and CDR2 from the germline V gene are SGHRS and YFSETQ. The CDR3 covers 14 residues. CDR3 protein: CASSLYGQTYEQYF. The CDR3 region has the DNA TGCGCCAGCAGCTTGTATGGACAGACCTACGAGCAGTACTTC. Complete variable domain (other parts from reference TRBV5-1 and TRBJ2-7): KAGVTQTPRYLIKTRGQQVTLSCSPISGHRSVSWYQQTPGQGLQFLFEYFSETQRNKGNFPGRFSGRQFSNSRSEMNVSTLELGDSALYLCASSLYGQTYEQYFGPGTRLTVT.

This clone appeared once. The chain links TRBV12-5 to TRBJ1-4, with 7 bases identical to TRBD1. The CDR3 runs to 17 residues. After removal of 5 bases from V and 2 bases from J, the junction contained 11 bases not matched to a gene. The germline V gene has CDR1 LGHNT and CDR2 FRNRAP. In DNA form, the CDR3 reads TGTGCTAGTGGTCCCTGGACAGGTTTAGGGACTAATGAAAAACTGTTTTTT. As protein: CASGPWTGLGTNEKLFF.

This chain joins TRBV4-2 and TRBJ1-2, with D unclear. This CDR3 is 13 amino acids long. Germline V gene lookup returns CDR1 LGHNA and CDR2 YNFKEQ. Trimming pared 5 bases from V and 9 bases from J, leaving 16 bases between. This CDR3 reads CASSFTDALRYTF. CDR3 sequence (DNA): TGTGCCAGCAGCTTCACGGACGCCCTCCGCTACACCTTC.

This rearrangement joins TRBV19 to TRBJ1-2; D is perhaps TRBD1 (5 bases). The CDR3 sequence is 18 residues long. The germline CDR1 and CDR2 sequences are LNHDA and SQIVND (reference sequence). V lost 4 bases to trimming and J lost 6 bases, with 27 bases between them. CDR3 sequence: CASSTPDPAKGVPDGYTF. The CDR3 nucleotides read TGTGCCAGTAGTACCCCCGACCCAGCCAAAGGGGTACCGGATGGCTACACCTTC.